This TCR beta chain was recorded in a study of T cell clonotyping in hematopoietic cell transplantation. As for time point: recipient sample about 28 days before transplant, after cytoreduction. The CDR3 is 15 residues long. Germline V gene sequence: CDR1 SGDLS, CDR2 YYNGEE. The ends were cut back, 4 bases at V and 5 bases at J, with 16 bases in the middle. The data were produced by immunoSEQ multiplex PCR, yet TCRdb's version contains in-frame clones alone and is incomplete. This sample has tens of thousands of clones, with 90% to 96% found just once. The TCR was taken from a woman between 45 and 60 years old with acute myeloid leukemia. Some clones in this sample may be carry-over from other donors' samples. V is TRBV9 and J is TRBJ1-3; D is ambiguous. This specimen was peripheral blood mononuclear cells, taken before stem cell transplant. The CDR3 DNA follows: TGTGCCAGCAGCCGCCTCGACGCGGCCCGAAACACCATATATTTT. It specifies CASSRLDAARNTIYF.